This T cell receptor beta chain emerged from a study of post-analysis software for immune sequencing data. In the study overall: Clinical courses comprised relapsing-remitting, secondary progressive and progressive-relapsing multiple sclerosis. General study results and limits: Higher frequency in patients than in controls was seen for about five TRBV segments, with TRBV5-6, TRBV5-1 and TRBV20-1 among them. Same-batch preparations were strongly co-clustered by F measure.

Losses at the gene ends were 6 bases for V and 6 bases for J; bases not matched to a gene: 3. This CDR3 is built from 12 residues. The V gene's germline CDR1 is MNHEY and CDR2 SMNVEV (reference sequence). As for this clonotype: The target antigen is unknown.

cDNA libraries of TCR beta carried unique molecular identifiers. Input of about 0.95 to 10 million T cells yielded a few hundred thousand cDNA molecules. TCRdb re-derived calls from the PCR reads in MiXCR, one entry per CDR3 protein. This table has approximately 660,000 distinct CDR3 sequences, 55% to 60% appearing once. The material sequenced was blood. The origin of this receptor is a girl aged 2 to 9 with multiple sclerosis. This chain uses TRBV27 with TRBJ1-2, with 8 bases fitting TRBD1. CDR3 nucleotides: TGTGCCAGCAGCACACAGGGGGATGGCTACACCTTC. It specifies CASSTQGDGYTF.